Listed below are T cell receptor beta chains from one sample, sequenced in a study of somatic reversion in DOCK8 deficiency. TCRdb independently ran MiXCR on the multiplex PCR reads; one entry per CDR3 protein. The sample shows roughly 4,100 distinct CDR3 sequences, 24% of them seen only once. Sequences were obtained from peripheral blood. Every receptor here comes from a human donor in good health. The CDR3 runs from the conserved cysteine through the conserved F or W. A D gene is named only where the DNA matches it firmly. The size field is filled for only some rows; it gives once, few, many or a size class.

CDR3 length	D gene	V gene	J gene	clone size	CDR3 DNA	CDR3 protein
15	.	TRBV20-1	TRBJ1-5	.	TGCAGTGCTAAGACAGGCCCATATAGCAATCAGCCCCAGCATTTT	CSAKTGPYSNQPQHF
12	TRBD1	TRBV7-9	TRBJ1-2	.	TGTGCCAGCAGAGACAGGGAGGCTGGCTACACCTTC	CASRDREAGYTF
15	.	TRBV28	TRBJ1-5	.	TGTGCCAGCAGTTTATATCAAGGAGGCAATCAGCCCCAGCATTTT	CASSLYQGGNQPQHF
13	.	TRBV11-2	TRBJ2-7	medium-sized	TGTGCCAGCAGCTTAGAGACGGCCTACGAGCAGTACTTC	CASSLETAYEQYF
13	.	TRBV2	TRBJ1-2	.	TGTGCCAGCAGAGACAGACAGCCTGGCGGCTACACCTTC	CASRDRQPGGYTF
14	.	TRBV10-1	TRBJ2-7	few	TGCGCCAGCAGGCCCGACTCTAGCTACTACGAGCAGTACTTC	CASRPDSSYYEQYF
14	.	TRBV5-4	TRBJ1-3	.	TGTGCCAGCAGCGTGCCCGGGGGAAGAAACACCATATATTTT	CASSVPGGRNTIYF
18	.	TRBV3-1	TRBJ1-6	.	TGTGCCAGCAGCCAAGACCCGTGGGGGTCGGCGTATAATTCACCCCTCCACTTT	CASSQDPWGSAYNSPLHF
18	TRBD1	TRBV14	TRBJ1-6	few	TGTGCCAGCAGCCACCCCAGGGGCGCCGGGACAGCTAATTCACCCCTCCACTTT	CASSHPRGAGTANSPLHF
13	.	TRBV20-1	TRBJ1-1	.	TGCAGTGCCGCGACAGACATGAACATTGAAGATTTCTTT	CSAATDMNIEDFF
17	TRBD1	TRBV7-8	TRBJ1-4	few	TGTGCCAGCAGCATATTCAACAGGGGGGCAACTAATGAAAAACTGTTTTTT	CASSIFNRGATNEKLFF
14	.	TRBV19	TRBJ1-1	.	TGTGCCGGTACAACTGGGACGGTTTACACTGAAGCTTTCTTT	CAGTTGTVYTEAFF
16	TRBD1	TRBV19	TRBJ1-1	medium-sized	TGTGCCAGTAGTATAGGGGCGACAGGGCGGGGCACTGAAGCTTTCTTT	CASSIGATGRGTEAFF
13	.	TRBV10-3	TRBJ1-1	large	TGTGCCATCAGGCCAGGACAGAACACTGAAGCTTTCTTT	CAIRPGQNTEAFF
13	.	TRBV19	TRBJ1-6	medium-sized	TGTGCCAGCCGGTGGGGGGAGGGTTCACCCCTCCACTTT	CASRWGEGSPLHF
12	TRBD1	TRBV10-3	TRBJ1-1	large	TGTGCCACCTCAGGACAGGGAGCTGAAGCTTTCTTT	CATSGQGAEAFF
12	.	TRBV7-9	TRBJ1-2	.	TGTGCCAGCAGTTATGAAGGTGGGGGCTACACCTTC	CASSYEGGGYTF
12	.	TRBV12-3/TRBV12-4	TRBJ2-7	medium-sized	TGTGCCAGCAGTCCCTCCCCCTACGAGCAGTACTTC	CASSPSPYEQYF
16	TRBD1	TRBV27	TRBJ2-7	.	TGTGCCAGCAGTTTTAAGGGACAGGGGATCTCCTACGAGCAGTACTTC	CASSFKGQGISYEQYF
16	.	TRBV20-1	TRBJ1-6	few	TGCAGTGCTAGAGGATGGGGGGGACAAATTAATTCACCCCTCCACTTT	CSARGWGGQINSPLHF
17	TRBD2	TRBV5-6	TRBJ2-2	medium-sized	TGTGCCAGCAGCAGGATGGCCGGGGGGGGGCCCACCGGGGAGCTGTTTTTT	CASSRMAGGGPTGELFF
14	.	TRBV30	TRBJ1-4	medium-sized	TGTGCCTGGAGTAAAAACATGCTGAATGAAAAACTGTTTTTT	CAWSKNMLNEKLFF
15	.	TRBV12-3/TRBV12-4	TRBJ1-5	medium-sized	TGTGCCAGCAGTTTGGGTGTCCCTCGCAATCAGCCCCAGCATTTT	CASSLGVPRNQPQHF
17	TRBD1	TRBV2	TRBJ2-2	.	TGTGCCAGCAGTGAGCCGGGACAGGGGGCTAGGACCGGGGAGCTGTTTTTT	CASSEPGQGARTGELFF
11	.	TRBV20-1	TRBJ1-2	.	TGCAGTGCTAGAGGTCTCTATGGCTACACCTTC	CSARGLYGYTF
13	.	TRBV30	TRBJ2-7	medium-sized	TGTGCCTGGAGTGTAGACTACTCCTACGAGCAGTACTTC	CAWSVDYSYEQYF
13	.	TRBV6-2/TRBV6-3	TRBJ1-1	.	TGTGCCACCCTCCGGGGGGACAAAGGTGAAGCTTTCTTT	CATLRGDKGEAFF
13	.	TRBV5-1	TRBJ1-5	.	TGCGCCAGCAGAGAAGGGTTCAATCAGCCCCAGCATTTT	CASREGFNQPQHF
14	.	TRBV5-6	TRBJ1-1	large	TGTGCCAGCAGCCCGGGCCGGAGGGACACTGAAGCTTTCTTT	CASSPGRRDTEAFF
17	TRBD2	TRBV7-9	TRBJ2-2	medium-sized	TGTGCCAGCAAAGGGGGACTAGCGGGGGTGAACACCGGGGAGCTGTTTTTT	CASKGGLAGVNTGELFF
14	.	TRBV5-1	TRBJ1-5	few	TGCGCCAGCAGCTTGGCAGGGTCCCTGCAGCCCCAGCATTTT	CASSLAGSLQPQHF
13	.	TRBV28	TRBJ1-5	medium-sized	TGTGCCAGCAGATGGACGGCCGCCCAGCCCCAGCATTTT	CASRWTAAQPQHF
15	TRBD1	TRBV19	TRBJ2-7	.	TGTGCCAGTAGTATTTGGAAGGGGGCTAAGTACGAGCAGTACTTC	CASSIWKGAKYEQYF
15	.	TRBV10-1	TRBJ1-3	medium-sized	TGCGCCAGCAGTGACCCCGAGGAGTCGGGGGACACCATATATTTT	CASSDPEESGDTIYF
14	.	TRBV10-3	TRBJ1-2	medium-sized	TGTGCCATCAGTGATACGGGGCTCTACTATGGCTACACCTTC	CAISDTGLYYGYTF
14	.	TRBV4-1	TRBJ1-2	medium-sized	TGCGCCAGCAGCCAAGATCCCAGATCCTATGGCTACACCTTC	CASSQDPRSYGYTF